A selection of T cell receptor beta chains follows, all from one sample in a study of post-analysis software for immune sequencing data. TCRdb passed the PCR reads through MiXCR, listing each CDR3 protein once. The sample records about 430,000 distinct CDR3 sequences, roughly 38% being singletons. Material for sequencing was blood. The receptors derive from a girl aged 2 to 10 with multiple sclerosis. Both conserved end residues are trimmed from each CDR3. Expanded clones are given a class, and other clones once, few, many or no size at all.

CDR3aa	abundance	v_gene	j_gene
SATPRLAVLYNEQF	few	TRBV20-1	TRBJ2-1
SARDPAKNIQY	.	TRBV20-1	TRBJ2-4
ASNTIRGSSAETQY	.	TRBV5-1	TRBJ2-5
ASTIGGLKDTQY	.	TRBV6-5	TRBJ2-3
ASSLGPRREQY	.	TRBV6-5	TRBJ2-7
ASSVNRALGGYT	.	TRBV5-1	TRBJ1-2
ASSSPGQGAKDTQY	few	TRBV28	TRBJ2-3
SQGGKTYNEQF	.	TRBV29-1	TRBJ2-1
ASSLTQGRGYNEQF	.	TRBV7-6	TRBJ2-1
ASSLVDGQAEKLF	.	TRBV5-1	TRBJ1-4
SARDHRGLGYT	.	TRBV20-1	TRBJ1-2
ASSSRQWLSSYEQY	few	TRBV27	TRBJ2-7
ASSYSRGINAETQY	.	TRBV6-2/TRBV6-3	TRBJ2-5
TSSQGPPEGRAYEQY	.	TRBV4-1	.
ASSWTGAFHEQY	.	TRBV12-3/TRBV12-4	TRBJ2-7
SVLATGTLRAF	.	TRBV20-1	TRBJ1-1
SAKRGQSQGWVNQPQH	few	TRBV20-1	TRBJ1-5
SVDPSYGYT	few	TRBV29-1	TRBJ1-2
AGSYSIPKTGGLKTQY	once	TRBV6-5	TRBJ2-5
ASSLALGGAF	.	TRBV12-3/TRBV12-4	TRBJ1-1
ASSLKARRTDTQY	.	TRBV28	TRBJ2-3